The T cell receptor (beta chain) under discussion was sequenced for a study of blood T cell repertoires in COVID-19. Study-level background: Acute-phase and convalescent COVID-19 samples originated in the United States, Italy and Spain. From T cells, B-cell-depleted T cells, or PBMCs came the material, which was cDNA or gDNA.

The CDR3 has 14 residues. Trimming removed 7 bases from V and 4 bases from J; junction bases left unmatched: 7. Per the germline V gene, CDR1 is MGHRA and CDR2 is YSYEKL. Original processing methods: Scientists estimated how many nucleated cells there were by amplifying reference gene primers. Sequenced by immunoSEQ multiplex PCR; TCRdb stores in-frame clones only, minus some. The V and J calls and clone size are taken from that table; D and trimming were inferred from the DNA. The sample shows 350,000 to 550,000 clones, nearly 90% of them seen only once. The sequence came from a woman aged 18-30 years with acute COVID-19. The specimen sequenced was PBMCs or T cells enriched from blood (not recorded which). The chain uses TRBV4-1 and TRBJ2-3, with 8 nucleotides matching TRBD2. The CDR3 bases are TGCGCCAGCAACCCGCGGGGGGCGTCAGATACGCAGTATTTT. The encoded protein is CASNPRGASDTQYF.